The present TCR beta chain was sequenced within a study of blood T cell repertoires in COVID-19. Study overall: Acute and convalescent COVID-19 specimens originated in the United States, Italy and Spain. PBMCs, B-cell-depleted T cells, or T cells were the source of the cDNA or gDNA that made up the material.

This clone was observed a single time. Repertoires were generated with immunoSEQ multiplex PCR, while TCRdb's copy carries only in-frame clones and drops some. This table has just over 650,000 clones, about 90% appearing once. The CDR3 covers 17 residues. The clonotype was recovered from a woman aged 18-30 years with acute or convalescent COVID-19. The V and J genes are TRBV21-1 and TRBJ1-4. TRBV21-1 is listed as a pseudogene. The sample was peripheral blood. The CDR3 here is CASSKVIPQGGEEKLFF. As DNA, the CDR3 is TGTGCCAGCAGCAAAGTTATCCCCCAGGGCGGGGAAGAAAAACTGTTTTTT.